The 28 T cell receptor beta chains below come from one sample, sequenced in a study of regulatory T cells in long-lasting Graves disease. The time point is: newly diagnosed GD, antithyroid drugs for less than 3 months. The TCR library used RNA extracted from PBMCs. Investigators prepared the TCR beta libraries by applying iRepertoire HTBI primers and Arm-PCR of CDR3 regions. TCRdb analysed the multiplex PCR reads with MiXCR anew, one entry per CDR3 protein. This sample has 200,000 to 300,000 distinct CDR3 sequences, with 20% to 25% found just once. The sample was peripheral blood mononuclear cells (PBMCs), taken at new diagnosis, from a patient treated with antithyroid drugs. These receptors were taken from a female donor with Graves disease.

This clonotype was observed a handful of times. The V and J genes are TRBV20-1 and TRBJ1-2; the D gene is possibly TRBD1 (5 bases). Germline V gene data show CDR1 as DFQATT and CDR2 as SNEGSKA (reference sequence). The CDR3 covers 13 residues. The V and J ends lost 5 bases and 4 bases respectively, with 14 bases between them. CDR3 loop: CSAPDRNLYGYTF. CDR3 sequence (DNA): TGCAGTGCTCCCGACAGAAATCTCTATGGCTACACCTTC.

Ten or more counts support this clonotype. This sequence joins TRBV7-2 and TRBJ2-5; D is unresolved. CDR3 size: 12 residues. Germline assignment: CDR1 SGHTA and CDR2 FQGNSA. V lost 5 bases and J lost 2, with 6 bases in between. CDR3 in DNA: TGTGCCAGCAGCAACCAACAAGAGACCCAGTACTTC. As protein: CASSNQQETQYF.

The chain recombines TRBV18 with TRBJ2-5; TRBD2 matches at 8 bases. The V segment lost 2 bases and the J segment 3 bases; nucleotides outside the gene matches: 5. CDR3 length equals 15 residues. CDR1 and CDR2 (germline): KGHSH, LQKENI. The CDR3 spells CASSPGGGLKETQYF. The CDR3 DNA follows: TGTGCCAGCTCACCAGGCGGGGGGCTTAAAGAGACCCAGTACTTC.

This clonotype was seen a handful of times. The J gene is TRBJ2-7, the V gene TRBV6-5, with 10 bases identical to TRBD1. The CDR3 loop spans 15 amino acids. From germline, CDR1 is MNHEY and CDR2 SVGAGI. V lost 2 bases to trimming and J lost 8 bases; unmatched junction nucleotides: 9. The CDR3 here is CASSYPPGQGSQQYF. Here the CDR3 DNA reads TGTGCCAGCAGTTACCCCCCGGGACAGGGGAGCCAGCAGTACTTC.

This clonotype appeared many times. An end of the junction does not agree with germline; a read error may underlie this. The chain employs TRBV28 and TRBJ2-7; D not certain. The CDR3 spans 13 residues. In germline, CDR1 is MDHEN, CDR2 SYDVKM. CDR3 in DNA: TGTGCCAACAGTTCAGCGCCATCCTACGAGCAGTACTTC. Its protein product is CANSSAPSYEQYF.

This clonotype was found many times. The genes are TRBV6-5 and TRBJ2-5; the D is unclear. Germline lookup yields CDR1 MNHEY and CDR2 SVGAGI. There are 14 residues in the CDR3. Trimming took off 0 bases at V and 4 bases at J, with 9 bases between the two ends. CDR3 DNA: TGTGCCAGCAGTTACTCAAAGCTAGGAGAGACCCAGTACTTC. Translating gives CASSYSKLGETQYF.

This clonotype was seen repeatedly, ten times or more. The CDR3 spells CASMRDTTDTQYF. CDR3 in DNA: TGTGCCAGCATGAGGGACACCACAGATACGCAGTATTTT. The chain joins TRBV6-1 to TRBJ2-3; D is possibly TRBD1 (6 bases). This CDR3 is 13 amino acids long. Trimming pared 7 bases from V and 2 bases from J, leaving 10 bases between. In germline, CDR1 is MNHNS, CDR2 SASEGT.

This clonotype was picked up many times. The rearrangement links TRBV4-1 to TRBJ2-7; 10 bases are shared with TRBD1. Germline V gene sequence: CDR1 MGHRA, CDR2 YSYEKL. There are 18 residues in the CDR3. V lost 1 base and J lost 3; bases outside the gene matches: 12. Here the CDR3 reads CASSQVALGQGFGYEQYF. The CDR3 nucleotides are TGCGCCAGCAGCCAAGTCGCACTGGGACAGGGGTTTGGCTACGAGCAGTACTTC.

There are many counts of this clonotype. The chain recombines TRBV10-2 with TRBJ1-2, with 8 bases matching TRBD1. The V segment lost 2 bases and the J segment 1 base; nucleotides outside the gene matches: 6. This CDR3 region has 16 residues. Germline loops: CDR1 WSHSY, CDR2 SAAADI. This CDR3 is CASSEPGQGGNYGYTF. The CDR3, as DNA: TGCGCCAGCAGTGAGCCCGGACAGGGCGGTAACTATGGCTACACCTTC.

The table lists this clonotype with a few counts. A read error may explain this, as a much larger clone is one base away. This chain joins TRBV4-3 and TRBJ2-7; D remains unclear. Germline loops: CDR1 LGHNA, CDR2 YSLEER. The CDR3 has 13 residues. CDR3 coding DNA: TGCGCCAGCAGCCAAGAGGGCTCCTACGGGCAGTACTTC. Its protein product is CASSQEGSYGQYF.

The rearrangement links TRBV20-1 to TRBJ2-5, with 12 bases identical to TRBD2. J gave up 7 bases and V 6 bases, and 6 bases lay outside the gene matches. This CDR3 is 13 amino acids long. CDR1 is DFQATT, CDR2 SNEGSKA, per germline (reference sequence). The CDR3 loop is CSALAGGPGTQYF. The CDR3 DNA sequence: TGCAGTGCCCTAGCGGGGGGGCCGGGGACCCAGTACTTC.

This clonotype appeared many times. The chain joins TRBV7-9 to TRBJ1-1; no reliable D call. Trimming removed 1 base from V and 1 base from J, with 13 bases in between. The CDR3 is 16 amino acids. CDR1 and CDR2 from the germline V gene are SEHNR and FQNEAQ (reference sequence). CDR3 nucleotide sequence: TGTGCCAGCAGCTTAGGTTTTGGGTATCAGAACACTGAAGCTTTCTTT. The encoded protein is CASSLGFGYQNTEAFF.

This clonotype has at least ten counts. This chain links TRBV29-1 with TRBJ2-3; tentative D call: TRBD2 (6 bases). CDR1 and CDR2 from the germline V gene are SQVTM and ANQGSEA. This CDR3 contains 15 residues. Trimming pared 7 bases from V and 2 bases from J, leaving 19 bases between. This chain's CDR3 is CSARLGGTPTDTQYF. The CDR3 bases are TGCAGCGCCCGGTTGGGCGGGACTCCCACAGATACGCAGTATTTT.

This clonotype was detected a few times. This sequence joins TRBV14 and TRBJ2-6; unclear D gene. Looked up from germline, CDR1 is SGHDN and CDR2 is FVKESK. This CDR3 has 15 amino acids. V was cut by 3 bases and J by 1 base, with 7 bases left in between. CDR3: CASSQPGSGANVLTF. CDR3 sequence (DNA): TGTGCCAGCAGCCAGCCAGGTTCTGGGGCCAACGTCCTGACTTTC.

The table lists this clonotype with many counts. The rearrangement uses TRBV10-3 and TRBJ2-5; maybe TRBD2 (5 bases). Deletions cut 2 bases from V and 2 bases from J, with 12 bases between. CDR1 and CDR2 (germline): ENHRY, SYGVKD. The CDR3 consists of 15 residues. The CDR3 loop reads CAISEEGAQQETQYF. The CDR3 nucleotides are TGTGCCATCAGTGAGGAGGGTGCTCAACAAGAGACCCAGTACTTC.

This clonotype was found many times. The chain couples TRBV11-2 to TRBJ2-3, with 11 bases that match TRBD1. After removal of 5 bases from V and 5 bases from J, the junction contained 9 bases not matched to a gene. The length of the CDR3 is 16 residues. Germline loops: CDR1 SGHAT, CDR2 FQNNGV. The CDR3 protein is CASSPGTGGFKDTQYF. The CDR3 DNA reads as TGTGCCAGCAGCCCGGGGACAGGGGGTTTCAAAGATACGCAGTATTTT.

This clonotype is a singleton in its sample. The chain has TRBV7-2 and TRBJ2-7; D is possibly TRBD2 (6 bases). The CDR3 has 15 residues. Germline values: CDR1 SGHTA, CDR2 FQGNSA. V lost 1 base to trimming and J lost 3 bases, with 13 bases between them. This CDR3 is CASSLGGLEHYEQYF. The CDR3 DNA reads TGTGCCAGCAGCTTAGGGGGACTGGAGCACTACGAGCAGTACTTC.

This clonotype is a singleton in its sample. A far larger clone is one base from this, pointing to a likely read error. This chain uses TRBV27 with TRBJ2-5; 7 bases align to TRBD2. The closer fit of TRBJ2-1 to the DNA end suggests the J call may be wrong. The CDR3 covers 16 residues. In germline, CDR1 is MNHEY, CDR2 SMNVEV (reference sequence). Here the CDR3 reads CASSSPSGGSHNEQFF. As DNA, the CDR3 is TGTGCCAGCAGTTCACCTAGCGGTGGCTCCCACAATGAGCAGTTCTTC.

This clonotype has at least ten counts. This CDR3 is CASSEERDTGELFF. CDR3 in DNA: TGCGCCAGCAGTGAGGAGCGGGATACCGGGGAGCTGTTTTTT. The rearrangement joins TRBV10-1 to TRBJ2-2; 7 nucleotides agree with TRBD2. Germline CDR1 reads WNHNN; CDR2 reads SYGVQD (reference sequence). After removal of 2 bases from V and 5 bases from J, the junction contained 2 bases not matched to a gene. The CDR3 sequence is 14 residues long.

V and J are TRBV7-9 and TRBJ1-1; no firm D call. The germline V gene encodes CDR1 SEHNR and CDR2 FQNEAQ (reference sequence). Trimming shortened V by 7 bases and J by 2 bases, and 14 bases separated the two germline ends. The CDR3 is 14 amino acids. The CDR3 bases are TGTGCCAGCATGAATGGCAGGCTTAACACTGAAGCTTTCTTT. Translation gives CASMNGRLNTEAFF.

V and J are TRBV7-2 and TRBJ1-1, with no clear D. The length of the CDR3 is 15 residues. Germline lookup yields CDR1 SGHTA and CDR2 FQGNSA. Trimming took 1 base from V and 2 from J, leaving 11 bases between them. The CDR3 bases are TGTGCCAGCAGCTTAGTTTGGGGAAGAAACACTGAAGCTTTCTTT. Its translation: CASSLVWGRNTEAFF.

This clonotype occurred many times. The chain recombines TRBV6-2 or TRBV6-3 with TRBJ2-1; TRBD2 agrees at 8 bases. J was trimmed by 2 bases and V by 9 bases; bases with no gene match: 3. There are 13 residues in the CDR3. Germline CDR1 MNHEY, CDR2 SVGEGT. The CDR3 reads CASSGAPYNEQFF. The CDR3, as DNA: TGTGCCAGTAGCGGGGCCCCCTACAATGAGCAGTTCTTC.

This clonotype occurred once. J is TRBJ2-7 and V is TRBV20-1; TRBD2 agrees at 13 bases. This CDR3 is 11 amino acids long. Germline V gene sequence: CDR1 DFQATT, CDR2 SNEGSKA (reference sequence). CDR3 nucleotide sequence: TGCAGTGCTAGAGGGACTAGCGGGAGAATGGTC. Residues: CSARGTSGRMV.

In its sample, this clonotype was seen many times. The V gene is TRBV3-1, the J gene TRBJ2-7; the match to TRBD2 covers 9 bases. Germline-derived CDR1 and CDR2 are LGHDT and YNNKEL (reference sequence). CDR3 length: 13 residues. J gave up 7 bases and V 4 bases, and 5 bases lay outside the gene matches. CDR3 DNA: TGTGCCAGCAGCCTCCCTAGCGGGGTGGAGCAGTACTTC. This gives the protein CASSLPSGVEQYF.

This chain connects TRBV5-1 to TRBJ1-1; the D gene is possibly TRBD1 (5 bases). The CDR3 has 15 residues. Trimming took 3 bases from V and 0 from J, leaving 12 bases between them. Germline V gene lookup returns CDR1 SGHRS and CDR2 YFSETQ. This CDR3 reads CASSSWGGMNTEAFF. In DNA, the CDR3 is TGCGCCAGCAGCTCCTGGGGGGGGATGAACACTGAAGCTTTCTTT. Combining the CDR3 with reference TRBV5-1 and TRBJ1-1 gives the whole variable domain KAGVTQTPRYLIKTRGQQVTLSCSPISGHRSVSWYQQTPGQGLQFLFEYFSETQRNKGNFPGRFSGRQFSNSRSEMNVSTLELGDSALYLCASSSWGGMNTEAFFGQGTRLTVV.

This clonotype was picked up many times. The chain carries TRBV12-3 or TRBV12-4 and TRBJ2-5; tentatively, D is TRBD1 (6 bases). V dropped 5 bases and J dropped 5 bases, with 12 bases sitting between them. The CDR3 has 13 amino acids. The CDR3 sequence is CASSETGPETQYF. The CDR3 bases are TGTGCCAGCAGTGAGACAGGACCGGAGACCCAGTACTTC.

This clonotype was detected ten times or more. CDR3 sequence (DNA): TGCAGTGCTAGTGGGTCCGTCTCCTACGAGCAGTACTTC. This sequence encodes CSASGSVSYEQYF. J is TRBJ2-7 and V is TRBV20-1, with unresolved D. This CDR3 is built from 13 residues. Germline V gene lookup returns CDR1 DFQATT and CDR2 SNEGSKA (reference sequence). V was pared by 3 bases and J by 0 bases, with 9 bases between.

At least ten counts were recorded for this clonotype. The CDR3 here is CASSFPGGDNTEAFF. CDR3 DNA: TGTGCCAGCAGTTTTCCCGGTGGGGATAACACTGAAGCTTTCTTT. The J gene is TRBJ1-1, the V gene TRBV28, with D hard to call. Germline V lookup: CDR1 MDHEN, CDR2 SYDVKM. The CDR3 covers 15 residues. V dropped 3 bases and J dropped 2 bases, with 13 bases sitting between them.